This passage covers 3 T cell receptor beta chains from one sample sequenced in a study of cytomegalovirus exposure and HLA in healthy donors. Amplification used 60 Vbeta primers and 13 Jbeta primers. Method: immunoSEQ multiplex PCR; TCRdb's copy keeps in-frame clones and lacks some. The data hold 120,000 or so clones, with approximately 78% observed a single time. Sequenced: PBMCs. These receptors were collected from a woman in her thirties or forties in good health and CMV-seronegative.

The chain uses TRBV7-2 and TRBJ2-5, with TRBD2 identical over 7 bases. The CDR3 extends over 13 amino acids. Germline V gives CDR1 SGHTA, CDR2 FQGNSA. V was pared by 8 bases and J by 1 base, with 4 bases of the junction left unmatched. The DNA of the CDR3 is TGTGCCAGCGGCGGGGGTGGCCAAGAGACCCAGTACTTC. It yields the protein CASGGGGQETQYF.

V gene TRBV28 combines with J gene TRBJ2-6; no definite D call. V was cut by 4 bases and J by 0 bases, with 13 bases left in between. CDR1 MDHEN and CDR2 SYDVKM come from the germline V gene. The CDR3 spans 17 residues. The CDR3 reads CASSSTVLSSGANVLTF. CDR3 in DNA: TGTGCCAGCAGTTCGACGGTACTATCCTCTGGGGCCAACGTCCTGACTTTC.

The chain is built from TRBV28 and TRBJ1-5, with 9 bases matching TRBD1. V lost 5 bases, J lost 8 bases, and 13 bases stayed unmatched. This CDR3 spans 16 amino acids. In germline, CDR1 is MDHEN, CDR2 SYDVKM. The CDR3 DNA reads TGTGCCAGCAGTCCCGGACAGGGGATGGGAACAAAGCCCCAGCATTTT. Protein: CASSPGQGMGTKPQHF.